This T cell receptor (beta chain) derives from a study of human T cells and chemical hapten exposure. The overall study: Variability of per-sample TCR yields stemmed mainly from small differences in pooled library volume.

Study-wide points: TCRs exceeding 1 in 1000 frequency stayed unchanged with DPC sensitization.

TCRdb used MiXCR to reprocess the RACE reads, holding one entry per CDR3 protein. The data hold about 77,000 distinct CDR3 sequences, with around 9.3% observed a single time. At least ten counts were recorded for this clonotype. Its cognate antigen is unknown. Germline values: CDR1 MGHDK, CDR2 SYGVNS. V was clipped by 0 bases and J by 2 bases, with 14 bases between them. This CDR3 has 16 residues. Time point defined: healthy volunteer bleed at 6 weeks. Unfractionated whole blood was the source of the extracted total RNA. The chain links TRBV25-1 to TRBJ2-7, with a tentative D call TRBD1 (7 bases). The sequencing sample was made of whole blood. The source of this sequence is a female donor in good health. Some clones in this sample may be carry-over from other donors' samples. The CDR3 protein is CASSEYAGQHAYEQYF. CDR3 in DNA: TGTGCCAGCAGTGAATACGCGGGACAGCATGCCTACGAGCAGTACTTC.